This T cell receptor beta chain came from a study of cytomegalovirus exposure and HLA in healthy donors. With 3 bases clipped from V and 9 bases from J, the junction kept 6 bases outside the gene matches. Germline loops: CDR1 MNHEY, CDR2 SVGAGI. CDR3 length: 14 amino acids. The primer mix had 60 Vbeta and 13 Jbeta primers. Only in-frame clones appear in the TCRdb table, and some are missing; sequencing was by immunoSEQ multiplex PCR. Of under 200,000 clones listed, about 86% are singletons. The study's findings and limits: In vitro experiments confirmed that a few CMV-associated chains were specific for CMV antigens. TCR beta chain V- and J-gene trimming was linked, in a later analysis, to a missense variant in DCLRE1C.

In the case of this clone: The antigen remains unidentified.

The TCR originated in a middle-aged man in good health and CMV-seropositive. Material for sequencing was PBMCs. The genes are TRBV6-5 and TRBJ2-1; 9 bases map to TRBD2. CDR3 sequence: CASSYRREGGEQFF. The CDR3 coding sequence is TGTGCCAGCAGTTATAGGCGGGAGGGTGGTGAGCAGTTCTTC.